This entry is about one TCR beta chain. Antigen unknown. This entry is derived from a study of Tregs in tolerant kidney transplant recipients. Study as a whole: Mixed chimerism was transient after nonmyeloablative marrow transplants from related graft donors. Recipient Tregs were stimulated with donor B cells plus IL-2 for 15 to 20 days.

Libraries were prepared by immunoSEQ multiplex PCR; TCRdb keeps only in-frame clonotypes and omits some of them. The table includes 5,000 to 6,500 clones, 90% detected once. This TCR derives from a human patient who received a combined kidney and bone marrow transplant. Specimen: Tregs from blood cultured with allogeneic cells, collected before the transplant.

The CDR3: CASSFGFRVRTEAFF. CDR3 bases: TGTGCCAGCAGCTTCGGGTTCAGGGTGCGCACTGAAGCTTTCTTT. The V call is TRBV7-9, the J call TRBJ1-1, with D perhaps TRBD1 (5 bases). Trimming removed 3 bases from V and 4 bases from J, with 15 bases in between. The germline V gene has CDR1 SEHNR and CDR2 FQNEAQ (reference sequence). This CDR3 contains 15 residues.